Below, 18 T cell receptor beta chains from the same sample are listed, as sequenced in a study of control samples from healthy donors and cancer patients. TCRdb's copy holds only in-frame clones and misses some; the assay was immunoSEQ multiplex PCR. This table has roughly 64,000 clones, 90% appearing once. Sequencing was performed on PBMCs. These receptor sequences come from a woman aged 45-59 years with colorectal cancer.

This rearrangement joins TRBV2 to TRBJ1-3, with D tentatively TRBD1 (5 bases). V lost 4 bases and J 4 bases, leaving 11 bases between the germline ends. This CDR3 is built from 14 residues. Looked up from germline, CDR1 is SNHLY and CDR2 is FYNNEI. CDR3 residues: CASSVQGTGNTIYF. CDR3 in DNA: TGTGCCAGCAGTGTTCAGGGTACGGGAAACACCATATATTTT.

This clone was picked up one time. The J gene is TRBJ2-1, the V gene TRBV4-1; 10 bases are shared with TRBD2. The CDR3 has 16 residues. Germline V gene lookup returns CDR1 MGHRA and CDR2 YSYEKL. After removal of 1 base from V and 2 bases from J, the junction contained 2 bases not matched to a gene. CDR3 DNA: TGCGCCAGCAGCCAAGGGACTAGCGGCACCTACAATGAGCAGTTCTTC. Its translation: CASSQGTSGTYNEQFF.

This clone has a single count. V and J are TRBV3-1 (or the pseudogene TRBV3-2) and TRBJ2-7; possible D gene TRBD2, 5 bases. CDR1 and CDR2 (germline): LGHDT, YNNKEL (reference sequence). This CDR3 has 15 amino acids. Deletions cut 5 bases from V and 4 bases from J, with 18 bases between. This chain's CDR3 is CASSLSAGSGYEQYF. The DNA of the CDR3 is TGTGCCAGCAGCTTGTCGGCGGGCTCGGGGTACGAGCAGTACTTC.

As to this clone: A junction boundary mismatches the germline segment, possibly from a read error. J is TRBJ2-7 and V is TRBV6-5; the D is unclear. Germline lookup yields CDR1 MNHEY and CDR2 SVGAGI. The CDR3 is made up of 14 amino acids. Written as DNA, the CDR3 is TGTGCCAGCACCGAACGTCTTCTGACTCGCAACCGGGACTTC. The encoded protein is CASTERLLTRNRDF.

The chain has TRBV12-3 or TRBV12-4 and TRBJ2-3; no clear D. V gave up 4 bases and J gave up 6 bases, with 5 bases separating them. The CDR3 sequence is 11 residues long. This CDR3 reads CASSSVDTQYF. The CDR3 region has the DNA TGTGCCAGCAGTTCGGTGGATACGCAGTATTTT.

CDR3 sequence: CAIRTSGTMPYNEQFF. The CDR3 DNA follows: TGTGCCATCAGAACTAGCGGGACGATGCCCTACAATGAGCAGTTCTTC. The chain links TRBV10-3 to TRBJ2-1; TRBD2 agrees at 10 bases. The CDR3 totals 16 residues. The germline CDR1 and CDR2 sequences are ENHRY and SYGVKD. V trimming: 6 bases; J trimming: 2 bases; junction bases outside the gene matches: 7.

The rearrangement uses TRBV12-3 or TRBV12-4 and TRBJ1-1, with D tentatively TRBD1 (5 bases). CDR3 length equals 13 residues. Trimming shortened V by 10 bases and J by 2 bases, and 14 bases separated the two germline ends. The DNA for the CDR3 is TGTGCCACCGCTATGGACACCAACACTGAAGCTTTCTTT. It is translated as CATAMDTNTEAFF.

V and J are TRBV3-1 (or the pseudogene TRBV3-2) and TRBJ1-6; D is perhaps TRBD1 (5 bases). Germline loops: CDR1 LGHDT, CDR2 YNNKEL (reference sequence). CDR3 length equals 13 residues. Trimming took off 5 bases at V and 9 bases at J, with 11 bases between the two ends. Here the CDR3 reads CASSYPQGSPLHF. Written as DNA, the CDR3 is TGTGCCAGCAGCTACCCGCAGGGTTCACCCCTCCACTTT.

V is TRBV3-1 (or the pseudogene TRBV3-2) and J is TRBJ1-2; 7 bases align to TRBD1. Germline loops: CDR1 LGHDT, CDR2 YNNKEL (reference sequence). The CDR3 has 15 residues. V lost 4 bases to trimming and J lost 4 bases; unmatched junction nucleotides: 9. CDR3 coding DNA: TGTGCCAGCAGCCCTTCAGGGGGGATTAGCTATGGCTACACCTTC. Translation: CASSPSGGISYGYTF.

The genes are TRBV7-2 and TRBJ2-7, with TRBD1 matching 9 bases. CDR1 and CDR2 (germline): SGHTA, FQGNSA. The V and J ends lost 1 base and 2 bases, in that order; junction bases with no gene match: 0. This CDR3 has 14 residues. CDR3 residues: CASSLGTGAYEQYF. The CDR3 coding sequence is TGTGCCAGCAGCTTAGGGACAGGGGCCTACGAGCAGTACTTC. Using reference TRBV7-2 and TRBJ2-7 for the parts outside the CDR3, the full variable domain is GAGVSQSPSNKVTEKGKDVELRCDPISGHTALYWYRQSLGQGLEFLIYFQGNSAPDKSGLPSDRFSAERTGGSVSTLTIQRTQQEDSAVYLCASSLGTGAYEQYFGPGTRLTVT.

V gene TRBV2 combines with J gene TRBJ2-5, with 9 bases lining up with TRBD1. Unmatched junction bases numbered 2, after V lost 4 bases and J lost 2 bases. The CDR3 is 14 amino acids. Germline CDR1 and CDR2: SNHLY and FYNNEI. This CDR3 is CASSVGTGQETQYF. CDR3 nucleotide sequence: TGTGCCAGCAGTGTTGGGACAGGGCAAGAGACCCAGTACTTC.

This rearrangement joins TRBV10-3 to TRBJ2-3; TRBD1 matches at 7 bases. The CDR3 has 14 amino acids. The germline V gene has CDR1 ENHRY and CDR2 SYGVKD. Unmatched junction bases numbered 5, after V lost 6 bases and J lost 2 bases. CDR3 DNA: TGTGCCATCAGCCCGGGACAGTCCACAGATACGCAGTATTTT. Translated: CAISPGQSTDTQYF.

The chain links TRBV10-3 to TRBJ1-1; no definite D call. Germline loops: CDR1 ENHRY, CDR2 SYGVKD. This CDR3 is 13 amino acids long. Trimming took off 2 bases at V and 3 bases at J, with 7 bases between the two ends. DNA of the CDR3: TGTGCCATCAGTGAGGCGGCTCACACTGAAGCTTTCTTT. It codes for CAISEAAHTEAFF.

This chain links TRBV5-5 with TRBJ2-7, with D possibly matching TRBD1 (6 bases). V was cut by 5 bases and J by 0 bases, with 15 bases left in between. CDR1 is SGHKS and CDR2 is YYEKEE in the germline V gene (reference sequence). CDR3 length: 15 residues. The CDR3 coding sequence is TGTGCCAGCAGTCGACGGACAGATAGCTCCTACGAGCAGTACTTC. Translated: CASSRRTDSSYEQYF.

The rearrangement joins TRBV30 to TRBJ2-7; D not certain. In germline, CDR1 is GTSNPN, CDR2 SVGIG (reference sequence). There are 14 residues in the CDR3. With 0 bases removed from V and 3 bases from J, the gap between germline ends came to 12 bases. The CDR3 DNA reads TGTGCCTGGAGTGTAGTTGGCAGGAACTACGAGCAGTACTTC. This codes for CAWSVVGRNYEQYF. Filled out from reference TRBV30 and TRBJ2-7, the complete variable domain reads SQTIHQWPATLVQPVGSPLSLECTVEGTSNPNLYWYRQAAGRGLQLLFYSVGIGQISSEVPQNLSASRPQDRQFILSSKKLLLSDSGFYLCAWSVVGRNYEQYFGPGTRLTVT.

The genes are TRBV12-3 or TRBV12-4 and TRBJ1-2; D not resolved. This CDR3 contains 13 residues. V lost 2 bases, J lost 7 bases, and 11 bases lay in between. CDR3: CASSLSTVRGYTF. The CDR3 region has the DNA TGTGCCAGCAGTTTATCCACAGTACGTGGCTACACCTTC.

CDR3: CASSPFAGQSYSGANVLTF. As DNA, the CDR3 is TGTGCCAGCAGCCCTTTCGCGGGACAGTCGTACTCCGGGGCCAACGTCCTGACTTTC. The chain links TRBV27 to TRBJ2-6; the D gene is possibly TRBD1 (7 bases). Germline CDR1 reads MNHEY; CDR2 reads SMNVEV (reference sequence). V lost 6 bases, J lost 4 bases, and 25 bases lay in between. CDR3 length equals 19 residues.

V is TRBV5-6 and J is TRBJ2-7; 7 bases match TRBD2. From germline, CDR1 is SGHDT and CDR2 YYEEEE. The ends lost 4 bases at V and 5 bases at J; junction bases unmatched: 15. The CDR3 has 16 amino acids. CDR3 loop: CASSLIVAGEDDEQYF. The CDR3 DNA reads as TGTGCCAGCAGCCTAATCGTAGCGGGTGAGGACGACGAGCAGTACTTC. Supplemented by reference TRBV5-6 and TRBJ2-7, the full variable domain reads DAGVTQSPTHLIKTRGQQVTLRCSPKSGHDTVSWYQQALGQGPQFIFQYYEEEERQRGNFPDRFSGHQFPNYSSELNVNALLLGDSALYLCASSLIVAGEDDEQYFGPGTRLTVT.